This T cell receptor (beta chain) was identified in a study of T-cell memory formation after mild COVID-19. Study summary: Largely, TCR clusters stayed within a single donor. Study-wide results and caveats: Contracting CD8+ clones were enriched in EMRA, CD4+ mainly in CM and EM. Nothing showed for sure that second-wave clones peaking on day 37 were SARS-CoV-2 specific.

About this clonotype itself: What it recognizes is unknown.

V shed 6 bases and J 4 bases; nucleotides not matched to a gene: 10. Germline CDR1 and CDR2: SGHTA and FQGNSA. The CDR3 has 17 amino acids. Amplification by 5'RACE using constant-segment primers produced TCR alpha and TCR beta cDNA libraries that carried sample barcodes and UMIs. Each CDR3 protein gets one entry after TCRdb re-called the 5' RACE reads with MiXCR. The table has around 470,000 distinct CDR3 sequences, roughly 20% seen once; the top ten hold 7.5% to 9.5%. The sample comprised PBMCs or a T cell subset sorted from them (not recorded which). The clonotype originates from an adult woman who had mild COVID-19 (a few samples of this study predate the infection). Cell type and time point are not known. This chain joins TRBV7-2 and TRBJ2-3, with 13 bases lining up with TRBD2. CDR3 loop: CASRPAGLAGAPDTQYF. In DNA, the CDR3 is TGTGCCAGCAGACCAGCAGGACTAGCGGGAGCCCCAGATACGCAGTATTTT. Together with reference TRBV7-2 and TRBJ2-3, the CDR3 gives the full variable domain: GAGVSQSPSNKVTEKGKDVELRCDPISGHTALYWYRQSLGQGLEFLIYFQGNSAPDKSGLPSDRFSAERTGGSVSTLTIQRTQQEDSAVYLCASRPAGLAGAPDTQYFGPGTRLTVL.